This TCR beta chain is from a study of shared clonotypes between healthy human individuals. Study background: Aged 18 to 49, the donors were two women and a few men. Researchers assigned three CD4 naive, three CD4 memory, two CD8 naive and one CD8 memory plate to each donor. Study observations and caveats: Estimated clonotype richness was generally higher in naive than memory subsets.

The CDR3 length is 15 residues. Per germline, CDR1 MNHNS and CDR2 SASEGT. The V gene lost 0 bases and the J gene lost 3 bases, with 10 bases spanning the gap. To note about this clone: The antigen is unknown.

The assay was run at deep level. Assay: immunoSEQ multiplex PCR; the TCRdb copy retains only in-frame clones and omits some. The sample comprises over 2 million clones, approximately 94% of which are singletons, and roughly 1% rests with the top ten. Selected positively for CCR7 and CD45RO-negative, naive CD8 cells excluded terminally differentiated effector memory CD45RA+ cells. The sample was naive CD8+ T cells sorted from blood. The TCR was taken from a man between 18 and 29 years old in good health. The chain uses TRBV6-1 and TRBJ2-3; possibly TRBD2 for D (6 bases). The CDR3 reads CASSEARGETDTQYF. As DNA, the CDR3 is TGTGCCAGCAGTGAAGCGCGCGGGGAAACAGATACGCAGTATTTT.